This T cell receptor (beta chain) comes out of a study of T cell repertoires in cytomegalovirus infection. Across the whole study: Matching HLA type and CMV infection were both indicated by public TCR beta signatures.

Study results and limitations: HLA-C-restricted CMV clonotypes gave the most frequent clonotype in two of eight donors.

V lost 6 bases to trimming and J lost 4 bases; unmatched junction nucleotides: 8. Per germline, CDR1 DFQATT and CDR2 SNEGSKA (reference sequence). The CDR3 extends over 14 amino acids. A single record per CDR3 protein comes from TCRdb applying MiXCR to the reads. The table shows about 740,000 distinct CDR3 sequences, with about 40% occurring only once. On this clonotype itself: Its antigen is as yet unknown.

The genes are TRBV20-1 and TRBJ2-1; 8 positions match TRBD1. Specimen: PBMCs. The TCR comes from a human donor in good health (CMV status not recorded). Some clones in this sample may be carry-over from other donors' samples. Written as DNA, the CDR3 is TGCAGTGCCCCTGGGACAGGCTTATACAATGAGCAGTTCTTC. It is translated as CSAPGTGLYNEQFF.